The TCR beta chain described here comes from a study of Ad26.COV2.S vaccination and SARS-CoV-2 variants. Generated by immunoSEQ multiplex PCR, the TCRdb table keeps only in-frame clones and is missing some. The sample lists 85,000 to 120,000 clones, around three quarters occurring once. Germline lookup yields CDR1 MDHEN and CDR2 SYDVKM. This CDR3 is built from 16 residues. J was trimmed by 9 bases and V by 4 bases; bases with no gene match: 18. Sequenced material: peripheral blood, taken after recovery from COVID-19. This chain uses TRBV28 with TRBJ2-7; 7 bases align to TRBD1. This TCR was sampled from a human donor who had recovered from COVID-19. CDR3 residues: CASSSAGQEIPFGQYF. The DNA of the CDR3 is TGTGCCAGCAGTTCGGCAGGACAGGAAATACCATTCGGGCAGTACTTC.